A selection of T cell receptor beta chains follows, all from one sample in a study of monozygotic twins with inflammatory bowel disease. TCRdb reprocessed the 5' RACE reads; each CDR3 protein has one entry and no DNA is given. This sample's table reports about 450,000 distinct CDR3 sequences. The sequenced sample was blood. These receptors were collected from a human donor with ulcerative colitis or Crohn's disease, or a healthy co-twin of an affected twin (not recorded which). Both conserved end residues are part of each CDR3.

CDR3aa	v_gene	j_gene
CASSPQSREQYF	TRBV18	TRBJ2-7
CSAPKEGAYNSPLHF	TRBV20-1	TRBJ1-6
CASSQGLAWDNEQFF	TRBV5-6	TRBJ2-1
CASSSGQLNYGYTF	TRBV7-9	TRBJ1-2
CASSGILGQVLNTEAFF	TRBV2	TRBJ1-1
CASSYSSPITEAFF	TRBV6-6	TRBJ1-1
CASSPGLAGGLVANEQFF	TRBV27	TRBJ2-1
CASSRGGVDGYTF	TRBV6-5	TRBJ1-2
CASKKGGIGNQPQHF	TRBV6-1	TRBJ1-5
CASLQGSSYNSPLHF	TRBV2	TRBJ1-6
CASSLGEGNRETDTQYF	TRBV5-5	TRBJ2-3
CASFRREAGEQFF	TRBV28	TRBJ2-1
CASSSHGETQYF	TRBV18	TRBJ2-5
CVSTLQSSGTGNEKLFF	TRBV5-5	TRBJ1-4
CASSLAADSYTF	TRBV5-6	TRBJ1-2
CASSKGTGYNQPQHF	TRBV6-2/TRBV6-3	TRBJ1-5
CSARASGTYEQYF	TRBV20-1	TRBJ2-7
CASSERTGGTTEAFF	TRBV18	TRBJ1-1
CASSLFSTNEKLFF	TRBV27	TRBJ1-4
CASSVALVNTGELFF	TRBV6-1	TRBJ2-2
CSARDRASGVNTGELFF	TRBV20-1	TRBJ2-2
CASRSPRGRLSEQFF	TRBV12-3/TRBV12-4	TRBJ2-1
CASSSRADEQYF	TRBV28	TRBJ2-7
CASTRDYYNEQFF	TRBV7-2	TRBJ2-1
CAWSRDRGLYGYTF	TRBV30	TRBJ1-2
CASSLTGSASGANVLTF	TRBV27	TRBJ2-6
CAISGRGDSYNEQFF	TRBV10-3	TRBJ2-1
CASSIMNTEAFF	TRBV7-9	TRBJ1-1
CASTLYVAYGYTF	TRBV12-3/TRBV12-4	TRBJ1-2
CAISPTGGAKENTEAFF	TRBV10-3	TRBJ1-1
CASSSYRFGFYGYTF	TRBV7-9	TRBJ1-2
CASSLKGGPRETQYF	TRBV3-1	TRBJ2-5
CAWSVLGQGGIEQFF	TRBV30	TRBJ2-1
CASSLTGSGYNEQFF	TRBV7-6	TRBJ2-1
CASRTSGLTGELFF	TRBV9	TRBJ2-2
CASSTPQGRPYEQYF	TRBV28	TRBJ2-7
CASSASTVSSYNEQFF	TRBV9	TRBJ2-1
CASSHPGLAGPSYEQYF	TRBV4-1	TRBJ2-7
CASSEYFTGISYEQYF	TRBV25-1	TRBJ2-7
CSAPNNSPLHF	TRBV20-1	TRBJ1-6
CASSQGRGEYGNQPQHF	TRBV4-1	TRBJ1-5
CASSIEPSNSPLHF	TRBV19	TRBJ1-6
CASSNQGTGGEKLFF	TRBV7-2	TRBJ1-4
CASSFGSPGNTIYF	TRBV5-1	TRBJ1-3
CASSLWSGDTGELFF	TRBV11-2	TRBJ2-2
CASSPPEGSDTQYF	TRBV18	TRBJ2-3